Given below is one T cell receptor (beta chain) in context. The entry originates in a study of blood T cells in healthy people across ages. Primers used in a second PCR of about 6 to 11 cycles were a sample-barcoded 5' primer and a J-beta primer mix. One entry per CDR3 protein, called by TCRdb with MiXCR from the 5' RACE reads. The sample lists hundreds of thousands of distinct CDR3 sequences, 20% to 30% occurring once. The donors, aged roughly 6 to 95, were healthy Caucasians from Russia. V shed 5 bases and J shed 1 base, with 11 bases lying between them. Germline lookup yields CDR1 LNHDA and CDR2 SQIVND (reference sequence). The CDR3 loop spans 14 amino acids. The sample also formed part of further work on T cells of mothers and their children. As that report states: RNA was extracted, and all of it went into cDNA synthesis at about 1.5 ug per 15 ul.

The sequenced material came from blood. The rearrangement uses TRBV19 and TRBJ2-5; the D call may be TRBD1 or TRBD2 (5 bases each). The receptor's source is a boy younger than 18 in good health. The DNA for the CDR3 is TGTGCCAGTAGTGGGGGTACGTCCCAAGAGACCCAGTACTTC. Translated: CASSGGTSQETQYF.